The rows below give T cell receptor beta chains drawn from one sample of a study of blood T cell repertoires in COVID-19. Some clones are missing from TCRdb's copy, which holds only in-frame ones; the method was immunoSEQ multiplex PCR. This sample has tens of thousands of clones, with 86% found just once. The material sequenced was peripheral blood. The receptors shown here come from a woman older than 75 in a cohort sampled during active or convalescent COVID-19. The CDR3 runs from the conserved cysteine through the conserved F or W. Each record gives: D gene, clone size, V gene, J gene, CDR3 protein, CDR3 DNA. The D gene is left open where the match is weak. Where a row states a size, it is once, few, many or the class of an expanded clone; other rows omit it.

TRBD2	-	TRBV27	TRBJ2-2	CASSLSGRGTGELFF	TGTGCCAGCAGTTTAAGCGGGAGAGGCACCGGGGAGCTGTTTTTT
-	-	TRBV29-1	TRBJ1-1	CSASAGGNTEAFF	TGCAGCGCGTCGGCCGGGGGGAACACTGAAGCTTTCTTT
TRBD1	-	TRBV30	TRBJ2-5	CAWGTGDTQETQYF	TGTGCCTGGGGGACAGGGGACACACAAGAGACCCAGTACTTC
TRBD2	-	TRBV4-1	TRBJ2-7	CASSRGYSGEYEQYF	TGCGCCAGCAGCCGCGGGTACAGCGGGGAGTACGAGCAGTACTTC
TRBD2	-	TRBV9	TRBJ2-3	CASSVEVGGGTDTQYF	TGTGCCAGCAGCGTAGAGGTGGGAGGGGGCACAGATACGCAGTATTTT
-	-	TRBV5-5	TRBJ2-7	CASSLALDRKNKQYF	TGTGCCAGCAGCTTGGCCTTGGACAGAAAGAATAAGCAGTACTTC
-	-	TRBV10-2	TRBJ2-1	CASSLDNEQFF	TGCGCCAGCAGTTTAGACAATGAGCAGTTCTTC
-	-	TRBV5-6	TRBJ1-1	CASIISGNTEAFF	TGTGCCAGCATCATCTCAGGGAACACTGAAGCTTTCTTT
TRBD1	-	TRBV5-1	TRBJ2-7	CASSLDRGYEQYF	TGCGCCAGCAGCTTGGACAGGGGTTACGAGCAGTACTTC
-	-	TRBV9	TRBJ1-2	CASSATNGGPYGYTF	TGTGCCAGCAGCGCGACTAACGGGGGGCCCTATGGCTACACCTTC
-	-	TRBV7-8	TRBJ2-3	CASSLSDGGTDTQYF	TGTGCCAGCAGCTTAAGCGACGGAGGCACAGATACGCAGTATTTT
-	-	TRBV20-1	TRBJ1-1	CSASSEGYTEAFF	TGCAGTGCTAGTTCAGAGGGATACACTGAAGCTTTCTTT
-	-	TRBV5-6	TRBJ2-5	CASSPLGGALEETQYF	TGTGCCAGCAGCCCCCTGGGGGGGGCCCTTGAAGAGACCCAGTACTTC
-	-	TRBV14	TRBJ2-7	CASSQAGGPSYEQYF	TGTGCCAGCAGCCAAGCGGGGGGCCCATCCTACGAGCAGTACTTC
-	-	TRBV5-4	TRBJ1-1	CASSSGRRDTEAFF	TGTGCCAGCAGCTCCGGGAGGAGGGACACTGAAGCTTTCTTT
TRBD2	-	TRBV5-1	TRBJ2-3	CASSLGTSKTDTQYF	TGCGCCAGCAGCTTAGGGACTAGCAAAACAGATACGCAGTATTTT
TRBD2	-	TRBV29-1	TRBJ2-3	CSAASGRSGDTQYF	TGCAGCGCTGCTAGCGGGAGGAGTGGAGATACGCAGTATTTT
-	-	TRBV6-6	TRBJ1-3	CASSTARGGSGNTIYF	TGTGCCAGCTCTACTGCGCGAGGGGGTTCAGGAAACACCATATATTTT
-	-	TRBV5-1	TRBJ2-7	CASSLTFRTEQYF	TGCGCCAGCAGCTTGACTTTCCGAACCGAGCAGTACTTC
TRBD1	-	TRBV5-1	TRBJ1-3	CASREGAGGNTIYF	TGCGCCAGCAGGGAGGGGGCTGGAGGAAACACCATATATTTT
-	-	TRBV6-5	TRBJ1-1	CASSWGHLSTEAFF	TGTGCCAGCAGCTGGGGACATTTGAGCACTGAAGCTTTCTTT
-	-	TRBV28	TRBJ2-3	CASSSSGRTDTQYF	TGTGCCAGCAGTTCAAGCGGTCGCACAGATACGCAGTATTTT
TRBD1	-	TRBV28	TRBJ2-2	CASRLFTGTGNTGELFF	TGTGCCAGCAGGCTCTTTACCGGGACAGGGAACACCGGGGAGCTGTTTTTT
TRBD1	-	TRBV5-5	TRBJ2-1	CASSLGDRGSYNEQFF	TGTGCCAGCAGCTTGGGGGACAGGGGGTCCTACAATGAGCAGTTCTTC
TRBD1	-	TRBV3-1/TRBV3-2	TRBJ1-2	CASSLGQGEGGYTF	TGTGCCAGCAGTCTAGGACAGGGGGAGGGTGGCTACACCTTC
-	-	TRBV28	TRBJ1-1	CASSSPSRAGVTEAFF	TGTGCCAGCAGTTCCCCTTCGCGGGCGGGGGTGACTGAAGCTTTCTTT
TRBD1	-	TRBV5-6	TRBJ1-2	CASSFGQDNYGYTF	TGTGCCAGCAGCTTCGGACAGGATAACTATGGCTACACCTTC
-	-	TRBV2	TRBJ2-7	CASRVRDEQYF	TGTGCCAGCAGGGTTCGGGACGAGCAGTACTTC
-	-	TRBV5-1	TRBJ1-3	CASSFQGEGNTIYF	TGCGCCAGCAGCTTTCAGGGTGAAGGAAACACCATATATTTT
-	-	TRBV11-2	TRBJ2-5	CASSLSAGSRETQYF	TGTGCCAGCAGCTTATCCGCAGGGTCCCGGGAGACCCAGTACTTC
-	-	TRBV6-5	TRBJ1-5	CASTVRENQPQHF	TGTGCCAGCACAGTAAGGGAGAATCAGCCCCAGCATTTT
-	-	TRBV10-3	TRBJ1-1	CAISDGGYTEAFF	TGTGCCATCAGTGACGGAGGGTATACTGAAGCTTTCTTT
TRBD1	-	TRBV30	TRBJ1-2	CAWSASRDRGIGYGYTF	TGTGCCTGGAGTGCCAGCCGGGACAGGGGGATTGGCTATGGCTACACCTTC
TRBD2	-	TRBV9	TRBJ2-1	CASSDEGLHPTNEQFF	TGTGCCAGCAGCGACGAGGGACTACATCCCACCAATGAGCAGTTCTTC
-	few	TRBV4-1	TRBJ2-5	CASSQASGLRETQYF	TGCGCCAGCAGCCAAGCTTCGGGACTTCGGGAGACCCAGTACTTC
TRBD2	-	TRBV7-6	TRBJ2-5	CASSLGFLAGGSWEETQYF	TGTGCCAGCAGCTTAGGTTTCCTAGCGGGAGGGAGTTGGGAAGAGACCCAGTACTTC
-	-	TRBV24-1	TRBJ1-2	CATSEHREDYGYTF	TGTGCCACCAGTGAACATAGGGAGGACTATGGCTACACCTTC
TRBD1	-	TRBV19	TRBJ1-1	CASKDWTGEAFF	TGTGCCAGTAAGGACTGGACAGGTGAAGCTTTCTTT
TRBD1	-	TRBV5-1	TRBJ2-5	CASSFQTGGQETQYF	TGCGCCAGCAGCTTCCAGACAGGGGGACAAGAGACCCAGTACTTC
-	-	TRBV6-1	TRBJ1-3	CASSELGAISGNTIYF	TGTGCCAGCAGTGAATTGGGGGCCATCTCTGGAAACACCATATATTTT
TRBD1	-	TRBV25-1	TRBJ1-6	CASSWDSNSPLHF	TGTGCCAGCAGTTGGGACAGTAATTCACCCCTCCACTTT
TRBD2	-	TRBV7-2	TRBJ2-5	CASSSSTSGLQETQYF	TGTGCCAGCAGCTCCTCAACTAGCGGGTTACAAGAGACCCAGTACTTC
TRBD1	-	TRBV5-4	TRBJ1-2	CASSWGDRVYGYTF	TGTGCCAGCAGCTGGGGGGACAGGGTCTATGGCTACACCTTC